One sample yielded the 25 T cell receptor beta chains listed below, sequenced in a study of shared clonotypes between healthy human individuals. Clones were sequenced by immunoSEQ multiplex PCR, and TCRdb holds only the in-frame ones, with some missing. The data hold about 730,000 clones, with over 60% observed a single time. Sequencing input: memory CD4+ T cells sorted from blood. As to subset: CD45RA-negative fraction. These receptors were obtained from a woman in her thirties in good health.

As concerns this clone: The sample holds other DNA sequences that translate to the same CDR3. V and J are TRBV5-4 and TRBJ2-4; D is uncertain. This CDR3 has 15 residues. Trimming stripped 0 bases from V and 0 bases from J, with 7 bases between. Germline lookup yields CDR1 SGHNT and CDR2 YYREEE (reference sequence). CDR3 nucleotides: TGTGCCAGCAGCTTGGATTCTCTAGCCAAAAACATTCAGTACTTC. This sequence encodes CASSLDSLAKNIQYF.

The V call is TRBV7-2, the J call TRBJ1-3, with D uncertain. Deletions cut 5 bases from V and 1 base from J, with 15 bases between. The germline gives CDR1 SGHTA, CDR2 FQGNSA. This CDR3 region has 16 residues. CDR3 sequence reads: CASSRRQEISGNTIYF. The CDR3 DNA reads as TGTGCCAGCAGCCGGAGGCAGGAGATTTCTGGAAACACCATATATTTT.

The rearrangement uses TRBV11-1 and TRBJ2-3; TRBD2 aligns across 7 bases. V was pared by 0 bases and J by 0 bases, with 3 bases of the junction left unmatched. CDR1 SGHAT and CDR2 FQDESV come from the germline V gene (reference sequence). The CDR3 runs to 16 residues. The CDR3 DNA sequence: TGTGCCAGCAGCTTAGCTTTGCGGGGGAGCACAGATACGCAGTATTTT. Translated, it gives CASSLALRGSTDTQYF.

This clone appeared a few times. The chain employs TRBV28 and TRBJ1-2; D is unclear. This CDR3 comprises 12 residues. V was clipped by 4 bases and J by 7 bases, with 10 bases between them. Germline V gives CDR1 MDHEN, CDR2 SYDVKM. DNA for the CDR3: TGTGCCAGCAGTTACGGGTTGTTTGGCTACACCTTC. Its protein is CASSYGLFGYTF.

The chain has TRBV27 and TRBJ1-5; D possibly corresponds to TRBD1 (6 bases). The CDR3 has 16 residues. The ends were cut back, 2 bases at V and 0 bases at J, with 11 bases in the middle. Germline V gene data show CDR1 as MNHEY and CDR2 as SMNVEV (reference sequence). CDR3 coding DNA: TGTGCCAGCAGTTTAACCGCGGGGGCTAGCAATCAGCCCCAGCATTTT. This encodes CASSLTAGASNQPQHF.

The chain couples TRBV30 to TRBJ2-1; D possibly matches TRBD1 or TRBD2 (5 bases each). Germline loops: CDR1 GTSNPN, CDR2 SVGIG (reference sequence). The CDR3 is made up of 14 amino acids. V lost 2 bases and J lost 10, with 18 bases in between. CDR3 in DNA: TGTGCCTGGAGTCGGGACCATGCGTCGGGCGAGCAGTTCTTC. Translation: CAWSRDHASGEQFF.

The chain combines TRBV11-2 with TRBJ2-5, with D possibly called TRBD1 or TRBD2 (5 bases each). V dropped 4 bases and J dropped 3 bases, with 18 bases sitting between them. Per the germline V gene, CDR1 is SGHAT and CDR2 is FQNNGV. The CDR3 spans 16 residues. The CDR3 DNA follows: TGTGCCAGCAGCTACCTTCCCGGGACCAGTAAAGAGACCCAGTACTTC. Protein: CASSYLPGTSKETQYF.

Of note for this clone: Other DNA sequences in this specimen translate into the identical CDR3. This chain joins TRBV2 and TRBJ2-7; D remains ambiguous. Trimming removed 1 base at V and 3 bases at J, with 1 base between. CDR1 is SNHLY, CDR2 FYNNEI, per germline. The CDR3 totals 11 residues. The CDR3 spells CASSEGYEQYF. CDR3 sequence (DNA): TGTGCCAGCAGTGAAGGCTACGAGCAGTACTTC.

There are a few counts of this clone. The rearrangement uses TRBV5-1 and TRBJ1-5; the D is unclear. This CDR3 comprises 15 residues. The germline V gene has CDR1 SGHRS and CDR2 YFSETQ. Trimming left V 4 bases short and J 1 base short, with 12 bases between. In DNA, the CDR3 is TGCGCCAGCAGCCATCTGAGTGGGAGCAATCAGCCCCAGCATTTT. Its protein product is CASSHLSGSNQPQHF. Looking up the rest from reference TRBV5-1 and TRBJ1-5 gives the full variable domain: KAGVTQTPRYLIKTRGQQVTLSCSPISGHRSVSWYQQTPGQGLQFLFEYFSETQRNKGNFPGRFSGRQFSNSRSEMNVSTLELGDSALYLCASSHLSGSNQPQHFGDGTRLSIL.

In nucleotides, the CDR3 is TGTGCCAGCAGCTTAAACGTAGAGGTAACGGAGACCCAGTACTTC. Its translation: CASSLNVEVTETQYF. The gene calls are TRBV7-8 and TRBJ2-5, with D unresolved. The CDR3 runs 15 residues. V was pared by 2 bases and J by 5 bases, with 15 bases between. Germline CDR1 is SGHVS and CDR2 is FQNEAQ.

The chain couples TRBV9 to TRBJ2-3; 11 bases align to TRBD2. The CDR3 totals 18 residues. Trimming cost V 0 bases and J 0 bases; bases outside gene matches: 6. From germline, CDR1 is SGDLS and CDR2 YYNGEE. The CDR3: CASSVGLAGRSSTDTQYF. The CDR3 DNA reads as TGTGCCAGCAGCGTAGGACTAGCGGGAAGATCTAGCACAGATACGCAGTATTTT.

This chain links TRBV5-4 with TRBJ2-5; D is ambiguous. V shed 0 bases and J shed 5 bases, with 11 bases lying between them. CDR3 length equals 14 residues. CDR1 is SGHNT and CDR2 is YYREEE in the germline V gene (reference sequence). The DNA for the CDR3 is TGTGCCAGCAGCTTGGGGGCCACAACGGAGACCCAGTACTTC. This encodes CASSLGATTETQYF.

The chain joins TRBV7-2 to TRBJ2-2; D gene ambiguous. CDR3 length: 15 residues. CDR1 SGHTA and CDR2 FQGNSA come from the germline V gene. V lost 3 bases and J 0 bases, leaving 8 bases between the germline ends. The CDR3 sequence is CASSFVGSNTGELFF. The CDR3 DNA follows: TGTGCCAGCAGCTTCGTTGGGTCGAACACCGGGGAGCTGTTTTTT.

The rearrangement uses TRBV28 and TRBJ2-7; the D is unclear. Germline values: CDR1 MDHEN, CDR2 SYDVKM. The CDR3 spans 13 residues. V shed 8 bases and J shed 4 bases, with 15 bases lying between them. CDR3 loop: CASHDPPTYEQYF. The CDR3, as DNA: TGTGCCAGCCATGACCCCCCCACATACGAGCAGTACTTC.

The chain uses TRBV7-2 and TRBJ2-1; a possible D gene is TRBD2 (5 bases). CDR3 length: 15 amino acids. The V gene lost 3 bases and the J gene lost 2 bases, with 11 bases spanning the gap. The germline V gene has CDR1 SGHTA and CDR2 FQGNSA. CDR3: CASSLGAAPYNEQFF. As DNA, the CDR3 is TGTGCCAGCAGCTTGGGAGCGGCACCCTACAATGAGCAGTTCTTC.

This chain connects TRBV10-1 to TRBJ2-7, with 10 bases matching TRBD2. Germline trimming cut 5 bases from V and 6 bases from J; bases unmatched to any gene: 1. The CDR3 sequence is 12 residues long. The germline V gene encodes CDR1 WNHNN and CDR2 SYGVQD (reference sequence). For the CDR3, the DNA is TGCGCCAGCAGTCGGACTAGCGGCGAGCAGTACTTC. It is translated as CASSRTSGEQYF.

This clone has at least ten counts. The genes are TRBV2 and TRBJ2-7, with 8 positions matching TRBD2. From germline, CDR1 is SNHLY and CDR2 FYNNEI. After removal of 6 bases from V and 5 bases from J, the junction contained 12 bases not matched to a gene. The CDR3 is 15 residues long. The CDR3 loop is CASSALSRGGHEQYF. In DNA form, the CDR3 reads TGTGCCAGCAGCGCCCTTTCTCGGGGGGGCCACGAGCAGTACTTC.

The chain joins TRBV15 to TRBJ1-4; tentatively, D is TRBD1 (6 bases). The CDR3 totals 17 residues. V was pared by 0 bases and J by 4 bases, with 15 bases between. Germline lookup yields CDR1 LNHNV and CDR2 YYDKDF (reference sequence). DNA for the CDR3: TGTGCCACCAGCAGAGAAGGCAGGGGCCGAGGTAATGAAAAACTGTTTTTT. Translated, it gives CATSREGRGRGNEKLFF.

The CDR3 DNA reads as TGTGCCAGCAGTTTACAGGGGGCGTCGGGCACAGATACGCAGTATTTT. As protein: CASSLQGASGTDTQYF. The chain links TRBV28 to TRBJ2-3; 8 nucleotides match TRBD1. This CDR3 comprises 16 residues. Germline trimming cut 2 bases from V and 1 base from J; bases unmatched to any gene: 5. The germline gives CDR1 MDHEN, CDR2 SYDVKM.

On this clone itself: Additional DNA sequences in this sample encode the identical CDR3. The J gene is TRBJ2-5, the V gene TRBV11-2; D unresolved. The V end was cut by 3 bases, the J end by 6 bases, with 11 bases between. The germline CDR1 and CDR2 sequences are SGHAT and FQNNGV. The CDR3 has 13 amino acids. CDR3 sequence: CASSLGREQTQYF. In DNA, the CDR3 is TGTGCCAGCAGCTTGGGTAGGGAACAGACCCAGTACTTC.

CDR3 sequence: CASSRRESGTGELFF. CDR3 coding DNA: TGTGCCAGCTCAAGACGGGAGAGCGGCACCGGGGAGCTGTTTTTT. The rearrangement links TRBV18 to TRBJ2-2; perhaps TRBD2 as D (6 bases). V lost 5 bases to trimming and J lost 4 bases, with 14 bases between them. This CDR3 is 15 amino acids long. Germline V gene data show CDR1 as KGHSH and CDR2 as LQKENI.

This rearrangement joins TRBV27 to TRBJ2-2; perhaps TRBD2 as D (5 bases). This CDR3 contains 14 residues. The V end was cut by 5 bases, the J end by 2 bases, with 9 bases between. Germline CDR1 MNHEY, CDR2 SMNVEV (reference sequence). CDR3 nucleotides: TGTGCCAGCAGTCTACTAGTCAACACCGGGGAGCTGTTTTTT. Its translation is CASSLLVNTGELFF.

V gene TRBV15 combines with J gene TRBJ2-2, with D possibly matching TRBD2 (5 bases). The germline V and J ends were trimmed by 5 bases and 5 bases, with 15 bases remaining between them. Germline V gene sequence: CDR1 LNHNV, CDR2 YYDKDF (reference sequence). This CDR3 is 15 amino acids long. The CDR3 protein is CATSGRGAATGELFF. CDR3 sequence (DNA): TGTGCCACCAGCGGCCGGGGAGCCGCAACCGGGGAGCTGTTTTTT.

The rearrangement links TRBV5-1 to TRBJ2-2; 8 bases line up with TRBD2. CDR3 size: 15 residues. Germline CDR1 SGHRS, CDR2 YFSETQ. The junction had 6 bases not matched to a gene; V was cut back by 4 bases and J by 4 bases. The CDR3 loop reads CASSREGSGTGELFF. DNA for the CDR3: TGCGCCAGCAGCCGGGAGGGCTCGGGCACCGGGGAGCTGTTTTTT.

DNA for the CDR3: TGTGCCCTCGGGACCGAGCCCTCTGGGGCCAACGTCCTGACTTTC. Protein product: CALGTEPSGANVLTF. The gene calls are TRBV7-9 and TRBJ2-6; perhaps D is TRBD1 or TRBD2 (5 bases each). CDR3 length: 15 residues. The germline gives CDR1 SEHNR, CDR2 FQNEAQ (reference sequence). With 11 bases removed from V and 0 bases from J, the gap between germline ends came to 14 bases.